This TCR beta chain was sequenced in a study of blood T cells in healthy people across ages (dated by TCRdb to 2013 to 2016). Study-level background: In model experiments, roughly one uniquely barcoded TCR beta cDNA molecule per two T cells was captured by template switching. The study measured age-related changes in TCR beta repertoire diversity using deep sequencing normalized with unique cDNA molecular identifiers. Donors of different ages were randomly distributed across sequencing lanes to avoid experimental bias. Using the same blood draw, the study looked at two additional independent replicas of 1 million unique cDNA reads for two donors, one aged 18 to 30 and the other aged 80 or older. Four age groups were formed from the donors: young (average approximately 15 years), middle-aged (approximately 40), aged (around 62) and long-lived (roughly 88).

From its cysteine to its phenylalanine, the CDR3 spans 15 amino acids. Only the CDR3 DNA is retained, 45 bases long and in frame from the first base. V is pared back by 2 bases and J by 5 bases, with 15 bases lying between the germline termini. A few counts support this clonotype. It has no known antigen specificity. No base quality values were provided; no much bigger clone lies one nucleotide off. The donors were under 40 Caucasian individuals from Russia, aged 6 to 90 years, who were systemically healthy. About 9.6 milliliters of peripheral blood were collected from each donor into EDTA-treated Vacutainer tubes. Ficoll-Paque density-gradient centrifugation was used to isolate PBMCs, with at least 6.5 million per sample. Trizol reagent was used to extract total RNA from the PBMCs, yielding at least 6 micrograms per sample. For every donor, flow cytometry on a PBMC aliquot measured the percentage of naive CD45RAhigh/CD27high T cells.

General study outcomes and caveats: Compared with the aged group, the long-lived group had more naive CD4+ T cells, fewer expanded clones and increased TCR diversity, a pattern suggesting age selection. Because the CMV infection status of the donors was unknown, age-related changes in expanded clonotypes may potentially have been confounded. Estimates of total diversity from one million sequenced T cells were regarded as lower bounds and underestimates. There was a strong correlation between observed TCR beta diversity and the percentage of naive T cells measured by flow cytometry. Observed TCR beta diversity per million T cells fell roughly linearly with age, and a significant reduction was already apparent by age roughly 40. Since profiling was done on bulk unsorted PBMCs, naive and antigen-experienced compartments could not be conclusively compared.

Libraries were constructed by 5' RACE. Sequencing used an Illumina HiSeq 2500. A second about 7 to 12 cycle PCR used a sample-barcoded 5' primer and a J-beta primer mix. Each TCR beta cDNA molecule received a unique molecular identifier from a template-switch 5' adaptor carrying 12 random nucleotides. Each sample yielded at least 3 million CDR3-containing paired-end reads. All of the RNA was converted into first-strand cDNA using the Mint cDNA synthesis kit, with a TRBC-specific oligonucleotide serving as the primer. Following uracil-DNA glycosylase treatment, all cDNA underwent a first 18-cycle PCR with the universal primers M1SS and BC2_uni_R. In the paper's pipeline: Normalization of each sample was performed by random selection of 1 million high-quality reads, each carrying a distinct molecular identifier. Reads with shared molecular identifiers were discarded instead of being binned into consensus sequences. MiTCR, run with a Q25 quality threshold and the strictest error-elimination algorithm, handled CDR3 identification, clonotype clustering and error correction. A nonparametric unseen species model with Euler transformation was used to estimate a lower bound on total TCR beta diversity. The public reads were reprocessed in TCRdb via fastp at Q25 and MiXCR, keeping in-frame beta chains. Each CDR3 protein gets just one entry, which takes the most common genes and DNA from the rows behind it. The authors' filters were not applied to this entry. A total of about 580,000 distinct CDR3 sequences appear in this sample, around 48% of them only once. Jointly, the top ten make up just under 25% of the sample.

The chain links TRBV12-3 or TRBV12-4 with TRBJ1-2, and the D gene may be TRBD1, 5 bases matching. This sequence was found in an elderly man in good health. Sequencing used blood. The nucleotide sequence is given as TGTGCCAGCAGTTTAAATGGGGGACTTCAGTATGGCTACACCTTC. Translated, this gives CASSLNGGLQYGYTF.